Following are 11 T cell receptor beta chains from one sample sequenced in a study of Graves' ophthalmopathy and Graves' hyperthyroidism. RNA transcripts served as template for amplifying TCR beta CDR3 sequences. The first round was an RT-PCR with HTBI primers, and the second round was a multiplex PCR. TCRdb recomputed calls from the multiplex PCR reads with MiXCR, one row per CDR3 protein. The sample yields 400,000 or so distinct CDR3 sequences, just over 15% seen once. Input material: peripheral blood. The receptors shown here come from a woman younger than 30 with stable Graves' hyperthyroidism.

This clonotype was seen more than once but under ten times. The rearrangement uses TRBV20-1 and TRBJ1-5; D is ambiguous. This CDR3 has 15 residues. Germline CDR1 is DFQATT and CDR2 is SNEGSKA (reference sequence). Trimming removed 0 bases from V and 0 bases from J, with 9 bases in between. CDR3 nucleotide sequence: TGCAGTGCTAGAGATCGGGTAGATAGCAATCAGCCCCAGCATTTT. Its protein is CSARDRVDSNQPQHF.

This clonotype was recorded at least ten times. This CDR3 reads CASSPYDGESNYGYTF. In DNA form, the CDR3 reads TGTGCCAGCAGCCCATATGACGGGGAGAGTAACTATGGCTACACCTTC. The chain joins TRBV6-1 to TRBJ1-2; D gene ambiguous. Trimming took 6 bases from V and 1 from J, leaving 18 bases between them. CDR3 length equals 16 residues. Germline CDR1 MNHNS, CDR2 SASEGT.

Ten or more counts support this clonotype. V and J are TRBV19 and TRBJ2-5; TRBD2 matches 8 bases. The V and J ends lost 8 bases and 4 bases, in that order; junction bases with no gene match: 3. The CDR3 is made up of 12 amino acids. CDR1 and CDR2 from the germline V gene are LNHDA and SQIVND (reference sequence). This chain's CDR3 is CASAGGAETQYF. The DNA of the CDR3 is TGTGCCAGTGCCGGGGGGGCAGAGACCCAGTACTTC.

The chain combines TRBV18 with TRBJ1-1, with 11 bases identical to TRBD1. The germline CDR1 and CDR2 sequences are KGHSH and LQKENI. With V trimmed by 6 bases and J by 4 bases, 10 bases remained unmatched. CDR3 length: 16 amino acids. The CDR3 coding sequence is TGTGCCAGCTCCTCCGGGACAGGGGGTCGAGGCACTGAAGCTTTCTTT. It yields the protein CASSSGTGGRGTEAFF.

This clonotype showed up many times. The chain couples TRBV6-2 or TRBV6-3 to TRBJ2-7, with TRBD1 as a possible D gene (5 bases). Germline-derived CDR1 and CDR2 are MNHEY and SVGEGT. The CDR3 sequence is 16 residues long. V lost 7 bases, J lost 2 bases, and 21 bases lay in between. The CDR3 loop is CASTLTGASDPYEQYF. The CDR3 region has the DNA TGTGCCAGCACCCTTACTGGGGCGTCGGATCCCTACGAGCAGTACTTC.

There are a few counts of this clonotype. The chain couples TRBV2 to TRBJ1-1; D gene uncertain. V was pared by 6 bases and J by 4 bases, with 15 bases between. The CDR3 runs to 14 residues. In germline, CDR1 is SNHLY, CDR2 FYNNEI. CDR3: CASRDGGGFTEAFF. The CDR3 DNA follows: TGTGCCAGCAGGGACGGCGGTGGCTTCACTGAAGCTTTCTTT.

There are many counts of this clonotype. The V gene is TRBV2, the J gene TRBJ2-7; TRBD2 matches 11 bases. Germline CDR1 is SNHLY and CDR2 is FYNNEI. The CDR3 consists of 14 residues. Losses at the gene ends were 1 base for V and 4 bases for J; bases not matched to a gene: 0. The CDR3 DNA reads as TGTGCCAGCAGTGAAGTAGCGGGGGGGTACGAGCAGTACTTC. Translated: CASSEVAGGYEQYF.

This clonotype was counted at least ten times. V and J are TRBV20-1 and TRBJ1-6; the match to TRBD1 covers 7 bases. The germline gives CDR1 DFQATT, CDR2 SNEGSKA (reference sequence). Losses at the gene ends were 3 bases for V and 5 bases for J; bases not matched to a gene: 4. This CDR3 contains 14 residues. CDR3 bases: TGCAGTGCTAGTTTCGGGACAGATAATTCACCCCTCCACTTT. Amino acids: CSASFGTDNSPLHF.

This clonotype was observed at least ten times. The chain recombines TRBV19 with TRBJ1-2; D not certain. CDR3 length: 14 amino acids. V was cut by 0 bases and J by 0 bases, with 5 bases left in between. The germline V gene encodes CDR1 LNHDA and CDR2 SQIVND (reference sequence). This CDR3 reads CASSIEQANYGYTF. The CDR3 DNA follows: TGTGCCAGTAGTATAGAACAAGCTAACTATGGCTACACCTTC.

This clonotype was counted many times. J is TRBJ1-2 and V is TRBV6-1; TRBD1 aligns across 9 bases. Per the germline V gene, CDR1 is MNHNS and CDR2 is SASEGT. The V gene end was trimmed by 6 bases and the J gene end by 8 bases; junction bases not matched to a gene: 13. The CDR3 totals 15 residues. The CDR3 protein is CASRDPGTGITGYTF. The CDR3, as DNA: TGTGCCAGCAGAGACCCCGGGACAGGGATAACCGGCTACACCTTC.

Many counts were recorded for this clonotype. The J gene is TRBJ1-1, the V gene TRBV2; D remains unclear. CDR3 length: 14 residues. Germline loops: CDR1 SNHLY, CDR2 FYNNEI. V was shortened by 7 bases and J by 1 base, with 13 bases between the two germline ends. CDR3 sequence (DNA): TGTGCCAGCACTGGAGAATGGACGAACACTGAAGCTTTCTTT. Its translation: CASTGEWTNTEAFF.